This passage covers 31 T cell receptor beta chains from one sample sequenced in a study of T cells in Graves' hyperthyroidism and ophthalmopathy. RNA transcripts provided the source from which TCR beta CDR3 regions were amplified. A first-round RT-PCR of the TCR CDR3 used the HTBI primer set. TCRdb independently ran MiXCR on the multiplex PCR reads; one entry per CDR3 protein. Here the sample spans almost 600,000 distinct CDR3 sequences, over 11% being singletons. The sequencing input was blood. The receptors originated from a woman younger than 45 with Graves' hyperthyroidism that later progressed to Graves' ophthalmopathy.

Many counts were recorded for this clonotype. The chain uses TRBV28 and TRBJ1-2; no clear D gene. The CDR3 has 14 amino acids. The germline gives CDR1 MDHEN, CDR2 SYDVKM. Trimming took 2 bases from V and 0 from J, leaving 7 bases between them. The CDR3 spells CASSLVVANYGYTF. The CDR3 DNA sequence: TGTGCCAGCAGTTTAGTGGTCGCTAACTATGGCTACACCTTC.

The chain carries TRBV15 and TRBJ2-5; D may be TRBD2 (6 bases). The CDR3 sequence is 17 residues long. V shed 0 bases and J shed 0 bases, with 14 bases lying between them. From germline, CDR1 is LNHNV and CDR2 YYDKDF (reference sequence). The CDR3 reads CATSRDSGRPYQETQYF. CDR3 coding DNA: TGTGCCACCAGCAGAGATTCCGGGAGACCCTACCAAGAGACCCAGTACTTC.

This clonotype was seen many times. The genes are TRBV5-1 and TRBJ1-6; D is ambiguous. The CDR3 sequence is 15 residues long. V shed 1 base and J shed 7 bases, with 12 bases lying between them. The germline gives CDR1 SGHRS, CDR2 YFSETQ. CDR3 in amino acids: CASSLRPLGNSPLHF. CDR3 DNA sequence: TGCGCCAGCAGCTTGCGCCCCCTCGGAAATTCACCCCTCCACTTT. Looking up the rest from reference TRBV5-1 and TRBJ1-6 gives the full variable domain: KAGVTQTPRYLIKTRGQQVTLSCSPISGHRSVSWYQQTPGQGLQFLFEYFSETQRNKGNFPGRFSGRQFSNSRSEMNVSTLELGDSALYLCASSLRPLGNSPLHFGNGTRLTVT.

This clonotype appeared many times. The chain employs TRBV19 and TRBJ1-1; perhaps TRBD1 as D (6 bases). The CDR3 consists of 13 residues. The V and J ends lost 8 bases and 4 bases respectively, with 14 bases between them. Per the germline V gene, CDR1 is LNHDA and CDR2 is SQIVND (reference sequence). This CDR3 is CASRLGAGTEAFF. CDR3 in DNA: TGTGCCAGTCGCTTGGGGGCTGGCACTGAAGCTTTCTTT.

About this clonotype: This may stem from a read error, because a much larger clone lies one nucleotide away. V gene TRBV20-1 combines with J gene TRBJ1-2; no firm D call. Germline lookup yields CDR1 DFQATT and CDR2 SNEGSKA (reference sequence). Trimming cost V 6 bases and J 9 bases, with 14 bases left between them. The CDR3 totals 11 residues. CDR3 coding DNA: TGCAGTGCCGCGGGAGGTCCGCGCTACACCTTC. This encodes CSAAGGPRYTF.

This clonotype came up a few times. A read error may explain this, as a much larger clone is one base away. CDR3 amino acids: CASSPGTETYERYF. CDR3 nucleotides: TGTGCCAGCAGTCCCGGGACAGAAACCTACGAGCGGTACTTC. This chain joins TRBV12-3 or TRBV12-4 and TRBJ2-7; 7 bases align to TRBD1. CDR3 length equals 14 residues.

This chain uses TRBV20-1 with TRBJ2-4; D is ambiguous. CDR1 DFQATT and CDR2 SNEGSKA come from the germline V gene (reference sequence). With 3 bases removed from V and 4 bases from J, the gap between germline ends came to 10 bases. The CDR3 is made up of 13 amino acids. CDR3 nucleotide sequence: TGCAGTGCTAGCCCGCTGCCTAAAAACATTCAGTACTTC. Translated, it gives CSASPLPKNIQYF.

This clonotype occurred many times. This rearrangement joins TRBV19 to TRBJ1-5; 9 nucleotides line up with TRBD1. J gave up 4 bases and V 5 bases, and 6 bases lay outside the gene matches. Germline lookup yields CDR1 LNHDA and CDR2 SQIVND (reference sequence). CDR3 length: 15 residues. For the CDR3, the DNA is TGTGCCAGTAGTCCCCGACAGGGGGTAAATCAGCCCCAGCATTTT. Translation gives CASSPRQGVNQPQHF.

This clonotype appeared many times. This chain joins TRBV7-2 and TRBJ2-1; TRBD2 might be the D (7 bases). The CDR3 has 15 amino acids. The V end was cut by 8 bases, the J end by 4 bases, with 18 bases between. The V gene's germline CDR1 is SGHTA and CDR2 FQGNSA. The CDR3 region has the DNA TGTGCCAGCTCGTTACACAGGGAGGGATACAATGAGCAGTTCTTC. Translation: CASSLHREGYNEQFF.

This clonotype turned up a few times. The CDR3 region is CATAVTRETQYF. The CDR3 coding sequence is TGTGCGACGGCAGTGACCCGAGAGACCCAGTACTTC. V is TRBV7-2 and J is TRBJ2-5; no clear D. Germline-derived CDR1 and CDR2 are SGHTA and FQGNSA. CDR3 length: 12 amino acids.

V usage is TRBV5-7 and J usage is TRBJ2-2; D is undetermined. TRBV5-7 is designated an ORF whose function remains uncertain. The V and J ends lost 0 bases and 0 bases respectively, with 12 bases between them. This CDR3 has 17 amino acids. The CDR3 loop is CASSLAVGLPNTGELFF. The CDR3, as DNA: TGTGCCAGCAGCTTGGCGGTAGGTCTTCCGAACACCGGGGAGCTGTTTTTT.

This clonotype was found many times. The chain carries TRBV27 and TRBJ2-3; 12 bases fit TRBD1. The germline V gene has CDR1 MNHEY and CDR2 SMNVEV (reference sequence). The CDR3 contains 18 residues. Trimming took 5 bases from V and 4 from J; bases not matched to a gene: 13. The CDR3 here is CASSPRDRGPPGSDTQYF. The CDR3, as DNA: TGTGCCAGCAGTCCGCGGGACAGGGGGCCTCCGGGTTCAGATACGCAGTATTTT.

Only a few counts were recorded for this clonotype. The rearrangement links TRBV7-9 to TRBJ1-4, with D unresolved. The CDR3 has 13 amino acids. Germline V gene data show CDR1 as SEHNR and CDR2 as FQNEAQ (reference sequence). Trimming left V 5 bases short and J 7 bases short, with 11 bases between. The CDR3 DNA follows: TGTGCCAGCAGCCGATTGGCTGGTGAAAAACTGTTTTTT. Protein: CASSRLAGEKLFF.

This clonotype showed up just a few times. CDR3 DNA: TGCAGTGCCATGGACAGGGAGGGAGATGGCTACACCTTC. It encodes CSAMDREGDGYTF. J is TRBJ1-2 and V is TRBV20-1, with 8 bases matching TRBD1. Germline lookup yields CDR1 DFQATT and CDR2 SNEGSKA (reference sequence). This CDR3 is built from 13 residues. Trimming took 6 bases from V and 6 from J; bases not matched to a gene: 9.

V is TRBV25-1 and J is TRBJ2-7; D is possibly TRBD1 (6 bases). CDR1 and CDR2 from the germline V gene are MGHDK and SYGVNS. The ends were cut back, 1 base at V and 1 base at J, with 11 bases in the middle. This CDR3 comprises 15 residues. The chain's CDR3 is CASSELIGGSYEQYF. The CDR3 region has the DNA TGTGCCAGCAGTGAATTGATAGGGGGTTCCTACGAGCAGTACTTC.

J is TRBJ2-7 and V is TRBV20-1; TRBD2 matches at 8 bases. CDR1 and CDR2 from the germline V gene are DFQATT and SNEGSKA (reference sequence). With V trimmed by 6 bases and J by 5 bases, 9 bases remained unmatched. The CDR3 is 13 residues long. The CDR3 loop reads CSAPREVGNEQYF. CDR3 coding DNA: TGCAGTGCCCCGCGGGAGGTTGGTAACGAGCAGTACTTC.

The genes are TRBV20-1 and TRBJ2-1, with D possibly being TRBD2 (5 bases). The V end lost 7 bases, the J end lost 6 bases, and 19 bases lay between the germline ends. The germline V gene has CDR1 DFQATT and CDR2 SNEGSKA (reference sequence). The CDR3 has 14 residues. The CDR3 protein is CSVWSEGNLNEQFF. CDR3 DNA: TGCAGTGTTTGGTCTGAGGGAAACCTCAATGAGCAGTTCTTC.

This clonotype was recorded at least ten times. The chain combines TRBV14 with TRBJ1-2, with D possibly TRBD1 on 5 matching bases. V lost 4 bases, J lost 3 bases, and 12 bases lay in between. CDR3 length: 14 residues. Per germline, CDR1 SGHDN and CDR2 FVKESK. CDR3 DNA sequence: TGTGCCAGCAGCCGCTGGGGGGGGGACTATGGCTACACCTTC. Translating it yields CASSRWGGDYGYTF. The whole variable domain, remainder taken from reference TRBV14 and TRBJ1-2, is EAGVTQFPSHSVIEKGQTVTLRCDPISGHDNLYWYRRVMGKEIKFLLHFVKESKQDESGMPNNRFLAERTGGTYSTLKVQPAELEDSGVYFCASSRWGGDYGYTFGSGTRLTVV.

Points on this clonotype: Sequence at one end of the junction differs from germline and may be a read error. The CDR3, as DNA: TGCAGTGCTAGATTACAGGGCAATGAAAATGACTTC. Translating it yields CSARLQGNENDF. The V call is TRBV20-1, the J call TRBJ2-5, with D possibly being TRBD1 (6 bases). CDR3 length: 12 residues. Germline CDR1 is DFQATT and CDR2 is SNEGSKA (reference sequence).

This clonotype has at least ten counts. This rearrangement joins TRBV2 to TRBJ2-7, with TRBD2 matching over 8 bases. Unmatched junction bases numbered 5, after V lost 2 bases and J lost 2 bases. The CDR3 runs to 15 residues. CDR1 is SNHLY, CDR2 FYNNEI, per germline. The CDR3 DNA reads TGTGCCAGCAGTGAACTTGGGGGACTAGCCTACGAGCAGTACTTC. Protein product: CASSELGGLAYEQYF.

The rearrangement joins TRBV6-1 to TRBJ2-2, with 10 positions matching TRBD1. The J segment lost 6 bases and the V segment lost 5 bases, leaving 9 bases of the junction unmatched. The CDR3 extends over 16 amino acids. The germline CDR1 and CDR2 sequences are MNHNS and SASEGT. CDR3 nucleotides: TGTGCCAGCAGTCCGACAGGGGGCCCCCCGGCCGGGGAGCTGTTTTTT. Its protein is CASSPTGGPPAGELFF.

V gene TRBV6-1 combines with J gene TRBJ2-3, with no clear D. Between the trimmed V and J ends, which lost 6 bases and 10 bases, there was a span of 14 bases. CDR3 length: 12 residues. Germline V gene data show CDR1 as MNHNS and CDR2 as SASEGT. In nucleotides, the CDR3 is TGTGCCAGCAGAAAAGGATGGGAACCGCAGTATTTT. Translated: CASRKGWEPQYF.

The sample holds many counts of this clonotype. The CDR3 loop is CSARDGLSSYEQYF. CDR3 bases: TGCAGTGCTAGAGACGGATTAAGCTCCTACGAGCAGTACTTC. The chain recombines TRBV20-1 with TRBJ2-7; no clear D. The CDR3 loop spans 14 amino acids. CDR1 is DFQATT and CDR2 is SNEGSKA in the germline V gene (reference sequence). Trimming cost V 0 bases and J 0 bases, with 9 bases left between them.

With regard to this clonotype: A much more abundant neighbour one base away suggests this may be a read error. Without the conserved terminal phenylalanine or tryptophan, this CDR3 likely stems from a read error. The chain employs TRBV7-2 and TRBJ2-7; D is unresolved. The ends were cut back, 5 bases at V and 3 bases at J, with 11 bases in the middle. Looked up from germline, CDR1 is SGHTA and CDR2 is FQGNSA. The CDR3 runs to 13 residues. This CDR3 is CASSRFRNYEQYL. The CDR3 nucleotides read TGTGCCAGCAGCCGCTTCAGGAACTACGAGCAGTACCTC.

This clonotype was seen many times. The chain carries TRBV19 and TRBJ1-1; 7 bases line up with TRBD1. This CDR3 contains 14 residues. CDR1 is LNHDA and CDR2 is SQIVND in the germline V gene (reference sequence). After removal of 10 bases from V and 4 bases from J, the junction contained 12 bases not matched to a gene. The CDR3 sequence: CATQDRASGTEAFF. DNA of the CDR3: TGTGCCACCCAAGACAGGGCGAGCGGCACTGAAGCTTTCTTT. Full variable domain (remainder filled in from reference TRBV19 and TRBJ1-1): DGGITQSPKYLFRKEGQNVTLSCEQNLNHDAMYWYRQDPGQGLRLIYYSQIVNDFQKGDIAEGYSVSREKKESFPLTVTSAQKNPTAFYLCATQDRASGTEAFFGQGTRLTVV.

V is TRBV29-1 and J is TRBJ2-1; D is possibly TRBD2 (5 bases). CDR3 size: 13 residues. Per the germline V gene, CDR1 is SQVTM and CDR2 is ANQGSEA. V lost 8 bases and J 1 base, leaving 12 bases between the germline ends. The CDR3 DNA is TGCAGCTATGCAAGCGGATCCTACAATGAGCAGTTCTTC. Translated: CSYASGSYNEQFF.

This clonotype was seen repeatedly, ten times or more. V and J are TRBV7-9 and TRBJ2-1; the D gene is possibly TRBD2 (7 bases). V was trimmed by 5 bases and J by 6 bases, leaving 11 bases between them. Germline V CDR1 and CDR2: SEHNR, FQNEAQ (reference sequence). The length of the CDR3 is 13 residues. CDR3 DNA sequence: TGTGCCAGCAGCGAAGGGGGGGGCAATGAGCAGTTCTTC. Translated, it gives CASSEGGGNEQFF.

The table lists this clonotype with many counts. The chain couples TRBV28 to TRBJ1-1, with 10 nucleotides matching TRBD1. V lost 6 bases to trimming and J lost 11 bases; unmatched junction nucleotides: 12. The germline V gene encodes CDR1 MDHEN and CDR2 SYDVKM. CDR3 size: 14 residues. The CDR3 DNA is TGTGCCAGCAGACCCGGGACAGGGGAAAATGAGGCTTTCTTT. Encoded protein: CASRPGTGENEAFF.

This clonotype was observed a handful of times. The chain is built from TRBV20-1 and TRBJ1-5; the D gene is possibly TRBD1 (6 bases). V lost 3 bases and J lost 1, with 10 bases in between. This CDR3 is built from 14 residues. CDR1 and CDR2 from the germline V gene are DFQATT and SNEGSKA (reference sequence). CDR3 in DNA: TGCAGTGCTAGCCGGGACACAAGCAATCAGCCCCAGCATTTT. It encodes CSASRDTSNQPQHF.

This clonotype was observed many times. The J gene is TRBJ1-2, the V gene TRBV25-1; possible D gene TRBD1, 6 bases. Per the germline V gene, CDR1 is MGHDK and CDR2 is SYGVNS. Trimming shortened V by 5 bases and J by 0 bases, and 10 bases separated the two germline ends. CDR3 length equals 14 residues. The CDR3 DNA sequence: TGTGCCAGCAGTCCACGGGGGCCTAACTATGGCTACACCTTC. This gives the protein CASSPRGPNYGYTF.

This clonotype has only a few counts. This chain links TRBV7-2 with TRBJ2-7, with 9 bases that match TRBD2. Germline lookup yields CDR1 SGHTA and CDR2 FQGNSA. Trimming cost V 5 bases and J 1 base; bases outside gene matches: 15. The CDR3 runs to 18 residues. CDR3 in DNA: TGTGCCAGCAGCACCTGGAGGAAGTCGACTAGCGGATCCTACGAGCAGTACTTC. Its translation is CASSTWRKSTSGSYEQYF.